This entry describes one T cell receptor beta chain. The antigen is not known. Naive CD4+ T cells were purified with Tregs depleted by CD25. Semi-nested PCR with Nested Universal Primer A followed constant-region reverse priming of full-length variable regions. Using its own MiXCR run on the 5' RACE reads, TCRdb lists one record per CDR3 protein. The sample carries about 54,000 distinct CDR3 sequences, roughly a sixth recorded once. General study points: The TCR gene usage of tumor memory CD4+ T cells clustered together with blood and lymph node memory CD4+ cells and with lymph node naive CD4+ cells. The larger-cohort validation was restricted to a single TCR beta V-J rearrangement rather than whole repertoires.

The CDR3 is 14 residues long. Trimming pared 4 bases from V and 6 bases from J, leaving 11 bases between. The germline CDR1 and CDR2 sequences are SGHRS and YFSETQ. The specimen was naive CD4+ T cells sorted from blood. Sample subset: naive CD4+ T cells, CD4+CD45RA+CD25-. This clonotype originated in a female donor with breast cancer. V gene TRBV5-1 combines with J gene TRBJ1-6; D is perhaps TRBD1 (5 bases). Here the CDR3 reads CASSLGRPNSPLHF. CDR3 nucleotide sequence: TGCGCCAGCAGCCTGGGACGGCCTAATTCACCCCTCCACTTT. The full variable domain, completed using reference TRBV5-1 and TRBJ1-6, is KAGVTQTPRYLIKTRGQQVTLSCSPISGHRSVSWYQQTPGQGLQFLFEYFSETQRNKGNFPGRFSGRQFSNSRSEMNVSTLELGDSALYLCASSLGRPNSPLHFGNGTRLTVT.